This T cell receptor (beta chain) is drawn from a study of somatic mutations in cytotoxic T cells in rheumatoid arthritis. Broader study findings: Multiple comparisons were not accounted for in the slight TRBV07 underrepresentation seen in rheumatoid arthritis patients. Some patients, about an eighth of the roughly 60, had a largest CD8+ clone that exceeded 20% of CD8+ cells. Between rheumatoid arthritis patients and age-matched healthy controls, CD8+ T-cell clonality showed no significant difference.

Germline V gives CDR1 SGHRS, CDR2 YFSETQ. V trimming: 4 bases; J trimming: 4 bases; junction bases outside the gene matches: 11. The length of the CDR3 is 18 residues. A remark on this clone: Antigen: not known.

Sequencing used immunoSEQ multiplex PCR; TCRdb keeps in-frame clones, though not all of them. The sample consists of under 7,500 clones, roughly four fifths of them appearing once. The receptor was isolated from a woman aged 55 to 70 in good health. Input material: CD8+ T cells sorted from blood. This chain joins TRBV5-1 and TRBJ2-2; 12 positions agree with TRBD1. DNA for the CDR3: TGCGCCAGCAGCCGCCTCCGGGACAGGGGGCCTGGCACCGGGGAGCTGTTTTTT. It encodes CASSRLRDRGPGTGELFF.